The 28 T cell receptor beta chains in this list originate from one sample, sequenced in a study of response to subunit inactivated influenza vaccine. TCRdb redid the calling of the RT-PCR reads with MiXCR, one entry per CDR3 protein. The sample includes 450,000 to 500,000 distinct CDR3 sequences, 9.5% to 13% seen only once; the top ten take approximately 12%. The material was PBMCs from blood, obtained roughly 47 days after vaccination. The source of these receptors is a man aged 50-60 years who received an inactivated influenza vaccine.

Only a few counts were recorded for this clonotype. The chain recombines TRBV7-9 with TRBJ2-1; D is possibly TRBD1 (6 bases). V was trimmed by 5 bases and J by 8 bases, leaving 10 bases between them. The CDR3 has 12 amino acids. Looked up from germline, CDR1 is SEHNR and CDR2 is FQNEAQ (reference sequence). The CDR3 nucleotides read TGTGCCAGCAGCCTACAGGGCCATGAGCAGTTCTTC. This translates into CASSLQGHEQFF.

Only a few counts were recorded for this clonotype. This chain links TRBV5-1 with TRBJ2-6, with D hard to call. Between the trimmed V and J ends, which lost 0 bases and 0 bases, there was a span of 7 bases. This CDR3 is built from 16 residues. The germline V gene has CDR1 SGHRS and CDR2 YFSETQ. DNA of the CDR3: TGCGCCAGCAGCTTGGACGGCCCCTCTGGGGCCAACGTCCTGACTTTC. This gives the protein CASSLDGPSGANVLTF.

This clonotype has only a few counts. This chain connects TRBV29-1 to TRBJ2-1; 10 nucleotides line up with TRBD1. Germline CDR1 reads SQVTM; CDR2 reads ANQGSEA. The CDR3 extends over 12 amino acids. The V gene end was trimmed by 4 bases and the J gene end by 15 bases; junction bases not matched to a gene: 9. This CDR3 is CSVVPSGQGGFF. In DNA form, the CDR3 reads TGCAGCGTTGTACCTTCTGGACAGGGGGGGTTCTTC.

CDR3 protein: CASSFKGSITDTQYF. DNA for the CDR3: TGCGCCAGCAGCTTCAAGGGTTCGATCACAGATACGCAGTATTTT. This chain uses TRBV5-1 with TRBJ2-3; D remains ambiguous. The CDR3 covers 15 residues. V lost 2 bases and J 2 bases, leaving 12 bases between the germline ends. Germline V gene lookup returns CDR1 SGHRS and CDR2 YFSETQ. The whole variable domain, remainder taken from reference TRBV5-1 and TRBJ2-3, is KAGVTQTPRYLIKTRGQQVTLSCSPISGHRSVSWYQQTPGQGLQFLFEYFSETQRNKGNFPGRFSGRQFSNSRSEMNVSTLELGDSALYLCASSFKGSITDTQYFGPGTRLTVL.

This clonotype was seen many times. V usage is TRBV12-3 or TRBV12-4 and J usage is TRBJ1-5; the match to TRBD1 covers 8 bases. CDR3 length equals 17 residues. The J segment lost 0 bases and the V segment lost 6 bases, leaving 10 bases of the junction unmatched. CDR3 nucleotides: TGTGCCAGCAGCCACAGGGGGGCAAGAAATAGCAATCAGCCCCAGCATTTT. This gives the protein CASSHRGARNSNQPQHF.

Ten or more counts support this clonotype. The chain employs TRBV5-1 and TRBJ2-2; possibly TRBD1 for D (6 bases). This CDR3 spans 16 amino acids. Germline CDR1 SGHRS, CDR2 YFSETQ. The germline V and J ends were trimmed by 4 bases and 0 bases, with 13 bases remaining between them. The CDR3 here is CASSLSGTTNTGELFF. CDR3 nucleotides: TGCGCCAGCAGCCTCTCCGGGACAACGAACACCGGGGAGCTGTTTTTT.

The rearrangement uses TRBV27 and TRBJ2-1; 7 bases are a match to TRBD2. From germline, CDR1 is MNHEY and CDR2 SMNVEV (reference sequence). This CDR3 spans 14 amino acids. Losses at the gene ends were 2 bases for V and 8 bases for J; bases not matched to a gene: 6. CDR3 region: CASSLAGVRYEQFF. The CDR3 DNA is TGTGCCAGCAGTTTAGCGGGAGTTCGCTATGAGCAGTTCTTC.

This clonotype was detected a few times. The chain employs TRBV7-2 and TRBJ2-5; D is unclear. The germline CDR1 and CDR2 sequences are SGHTA and FQGNSA. V shed 2 bases and J shed 7 bases, with 11 bases lying between them. The CDR3 sequence is 13 residues long. CDR3 residues: CASSLRAPGTQYF. DNA of the CDR3: TGTGCCAGCAGCTTAAGGGCCCCCGGGACCCAGTACTTC.

The chain employs TRBV20-1 and TRBJ2-7, with 9 bases matching TRBD1. The CDR3 loop spans 14 amino acids. V lost 6 bases, J lost 1 base, and 7 bases stayed unmatched. Germline V gene sequence: CDR1 DFQATT, CDR2 SNEGSKA (reference sequence). The CDR3 sequence: CSADAGQGSYEQYF. CDR3 in DNA: TGCAGTGCAGACGCCGGACAGGGGTCCTACGAGCAGTACTTC.

This clonotype was seen ten or more times. The chain has TRBV7-2 and TRBJ2-1, with 8 bases identical to TRBD2. The J segment lost 9 bases and the V segment lost 0 bases, leaving 10 bases of the junction unmatched. Germline V gene lookup returns CDR1 SGHTA and CDR2 FQGNSA. The CDR3 is made up of 16 amino acids. The CDR3 reads CASSLAQGSGMGEQFF. The DNA of the CDR3 is TGTGCCAGCAGCTTAGCGCAGGGTAGCGGGATGGGTGAGCAGTTCTTC.

There are many counts of this clonotype. The rearrangement uses TRBV10-3 and TRBJ2-5; possibly TRBD1 for D (6 bases). This CDR3 spans 12 amino acids. V lost 6 bases and J 5 bases, leaving 10 bases between the germline ends. Germline V gene sequence: CDR1 ENHRY, CDR2 SYGVKD. CDR3 residues: CAIRGQGETQYF. CDR3 sequence (DNA): TGTGCCATCAGGGGACAAGGCGAGACCCAGTACTTC.

The chain links TRBV28 to TRBJ2-7; 10 nucleotides agree with TRBD1. V shed 2 bases and J 5 bases; nucleotides not matched to a gene: 15. Germline V gene lookup returns CDR1 MDHEN and CDR2 SYDVKM. This CDR3 is 18 amino acids long. Here the CDR3 reads CASSLRLDRGLVKNEQYF. The CDR3 DNA reads as TGTGCCAGCAGTTTAAGATTAGACAGGGGGCTGGTAAAGAACGAGCAGTACTTC.

This clonotype has just a few counts. DNA of the CDR3: TGCAGGCCGGCGAGGGGGAACAATGAGCAGTTCTTC. Protein sequence: CRPARGNNEQFF. The rearrangement links TRBV20-1 to TRBJ2-1; possibly TRBD1 for D (6 bases). Per the germline V gene, CDR1 is DFQATT and CDR2 is SNEGSKA (reference sequence). The CDR3 loop spans 12 amino acids.

The chain couples TRBV7-2 to TRBJ2-7; no reliable D call. CDR1 and CDR2 from the germline V gene are SGHTA and FQGNSA. This CDR3 is built from 15 residues. The V and J ends lost 2 bases and 0 bases respectively, with 11 bases between them. The CDR3 loop reads CASSLTQAYSYEQYF. In DNA form, the CDR3 reads TGTGCCAGCAGCTTAACTCAGGCATACTCCTACGAGCAGTACTTC.

This sequence joins TRBV5-5 and TRBJ2-7; a possible D gene is TRBD1 (5 bases). This CDR3 contains 11 residues. The germline V gene has CDR1 SGHKS and CDR2 YYEKEE (reference sequence). With 3 bases removed from V and 7 bases from J, the gap between germline ends came to 8 bases. Written as DNA, the CDR3 is TGTGCCAGCAGCTACGACAGAGAGCAGTACTTC. Amino acid sequence: CASSYDREQYF. Combining the CDR3 with reference TRBV5-5 and TRBJ2-7 gives the whole variable domain DAGVTQSPTHLIKTRGQQVTLRCSPISGHKSVSWYQQVLGQGPQFIFQYYEKEERGRGNFPDRFSARQFPNYSSELNVNALLLGDSALYLCASSYDREQYFGPGTRLTVT.

V is TRBV10-2 and J is TRBJ2-7; 7 bases match TRBD2. The CDR3 runs to 14 residues. Germline CDR1 reads WSHSY; CDR2 reads SAAADI. J gave up 1 base and V 5 bases, and 5 bases lay outside the gene matches. The DNA of the CDR3 is TGCGCCAGCAGTAAAGCGGGAACGTCCTACGAGCAGTACTTC. Encoded protein: CASSKAGTSYEQYF.

This clonotype was observed a few times. The CDR3 protein is CATSDLGRGGLGNEQFF. CDR3 sequence (DNA): TGTGCCACCAGTGATTTGGGGAGGGGGGGCCTCGGCAATGAGCAGTTCTTC. The chain links TRBV24-1 to TRBJ2-1; D possibly corresponds to TRBD2 (7 bases). The V gene's germline CDR1 is KGHDR and CDR2 SFDVKD. The CDR3 runs to 17 residues. Deletions cut 0 bases from V and 6 bases from J, with 17 bases between.

This clonotype occurred a few times. The chain joins TRBV7-9 to TRBJ2-3; tentatively, D is TRBD1 (6 bases). The length of the CDR3 is 16 residues. Trimming took off 6 bases at V and 2 bases at J, with 18 bases between the two ends. Looked up from germline, CDR1 is SEHNR and CDR2 is FQNEAQ (reference sequence). The CDR3 spells CASRLTNSGHTDTQYF. The CDR3 bases are TGTGCCAGCAGACTAACTAATTCGGGACACACAGATACGCAGTATTTT.

This clonotype has a count of ten or more. The gene calls are TRBV7-8 and TRBJ2-7; D might be TRBD2 (6 bases). The germline V gene encodes CDR1 SGHVS and CDR2 FQNEAQ. The CDR3 covers 13 residues. Trimming cost V 6 bases and J 3 bases, with 12 bases left between them. The CDR3: CASSPGLYYEQYF. DNA for the CDR3: TGTGCCAGCAGTCCGGGACTTTACTACGAGCAGTACTTC.

V is TRBV20-1 and J is TRBJ1-6; D is ambiguous. Germline V gives CDR1 DFQATT, CDR2 SNEGSKA (reference sequence). Trimming left V 4 bases short and J 3 bases short, with 16 bases between. This CDR3 region has 16 residues. In DNA, the CDR3 is TGCAGTGCTACGCCCGGGAGTCGACTCTATAATTCACCCCTCCACTTT. Protein: CSATPGSRLYNSPLHF.

This clonotype was picked up a small number of times. V gene TRBV30 combines with J gene TRBJ1-2; 7 nucleotides line up with TRBD1. The CDR3 loop spans 13 amino acids. V dropped 5 bases and J dropped 0; count of bases not matched to a gene: 3. CDR1 GTSNPN and CDR2 SVGIG come from the germline V gene (reference sequence). The DNA for the CDR3 is TGTGCCTGGGACAGGGAGACTAACTATGGCTACACCTTC. Encoded protein: CAWDRETNYGYTF.

This clonotype occurred many times. The rearrangement links TRBV5-1 to TRBJ2-1; 8 nucleotides agree with TRBD1. Germline loops: CDR1 SGHRS, CDR2 YFSETQ. V dropped 2 bases and J dropped 8; count of bases not matched to a gene: 27. This CDR3 has 21 amino acids. The CDR3 bases are TGCGCCAGCAGCTTTGAAATGACAGGGGATTTAGCTGGTGAACCGGTCGATGAGCAGTTCTTC. It encodes CASSFEMTGDLAGEPVDEQFF.

This clonotype was seen repeatedly, ten times or more. The chain uses TRBV11-2 and TRBJ2-3; D possibly corresponds to TRBD2 (5 bases). Germline loops: CDR1 SGHAT, CDR2 FQNNGV. This CDR3 region has 14 residues. The V and J ends lost 1 base and 4 bases respectively, with 9 bases between them. CDR3 in amino acids: CASSLVGSPDTQYF. Here the CDR3 DNA reads TGTGCCAGCAGCTTAGTTGGGAGCCCAGATACGCAGTATTTT.

This clonotype was recorded a few times. This chain links TRBV12-3 or TRBV12-4 with TRBJ2-1; D gene ambiguous. The CDR3 extends over 15 amino acids. The ends were cut back, 6 bases at V and 4 bases at J, with 16 bases in the middle. CDR3: CASSPRRIEYNEQFF. The CDR3 region has the DNA TGTGCCAGCAGCCCGCGGCGGATTGAATACAATGAGCAGTTCTTC.

The chain combines TRBV20-1 with TRBJ2-3; D is perhaps TRBD2 (6 bases). Trimming removed 4 bases at V and 7 bases at J, with 21 bases between. The CDR3 covers 15 residues. Germline V lookup: CDR1 DFQATT, CDR2 SNEGSKA (reference sequence). CDR3 sequence reads: CSANPRERPPYTQYF. CDR3 coding DNA: TGCAGTGCTAACCCCCGGGAGCGACCCCCTTATACGCAGTATTTT.

This clonotype has a handful of counts. The chain combines TRBV4-1 with TRBJ2-5; 11 bases are a match to TRBD2. The trim removed 0 bases at V and 6 bases at J, leaving 12 bases unmatched. Germline CDR1 MGHRA, CDR2 YSYEKL. This CDR3 region has 18 residues. The CDR3 here is CASSQDKNVAGGLKTQYF. The CDR3, as DNA: TGCGCCAGCAGCCAAGATAAGAACGTAGCGGGGGGGCTAAAGACCCAGTACTTC.

This clonotype was picked up many times. The chain is built from TRBV20-1 and TRBJ2-1; 8 positions match TRBD2. This CDR3 has 16 residues. Trimming removed 0 bases from V and 2 bases from J; junction bases left unmatched: 6. CDR1 is DFQATT, CDR2 SNEGSKA, per germline (reference sequence). CDR3 nucleotide sequence: TGCAGTGCTAGAGAACCAAGCGGGAGAGCCTACAATGAGCAGTTCTTC. Its translation is CSAREPSGRAYNEQFF.

This clonotype was picked up a small number of times. CDR3 amino acids: CASSSTATGELFF. CDR3 coding DNA: TGTGCCAGCAGCTCAACTGCCACCGGGGAGCTGTTTTTT. The chain links TRBV7-9 to TRBJ2-2, with D uncertain. CDR1 is SEHNR and CDR2 is FQNEAQ in the germline V gene (reference sequence). This CDR3 has 13 amino acids. With 4 bases removed from V and 4 bases from J, the gap between germline ends came to 7 bases.